The 3 T cell receptor beta chains reported below all come from one sample, sequenced in a study of blood T cell dynamics during melanoma immunotherapy. Measured with immunoSEQ multiplex PCR; TCRdb has only the in-frame clones, and not every one. Among more than 1,200 clones listed, about 70% were seen once. The sample's time point: pre-treatment baseline. Source: central memory CD8+ T cells from blood, taken from a patient treated with checkpoint blockade. These receptor sequences come from a human donor with melanoma.

This clone was observed once. J is TRBJ2-7 and V is TRBV11-2; D unresolved. The CDR3 loop spans 14 amino acids. V lost 0 bases, J lost 3 bases, and 9 bases lay in between. CDR1 and CDR2 (germline): SGHAT, FQNNGV. CDR3 protein: CASSLDSQSYEQYF. The CDR3 nucleotides read TGTGCCAGCAGCTTAGACTCTCAGAGCTACGAGCAGTACTTC. The variable domain in full, completed from reference TRBV11-2 and TRBJ2-7, reads EAGVAQSPRYKIIEKRQSVAFWCNPISGHATLYWYQQILGQGPKLLIQFQNNGVVDDSQLPKDRFSAERLKGVDSTLKIQPAKLEDSAVYLCASSLDSQSYEQYFGPGTRLTVT.

The chain carries TRBV4-3 and TRBJ1-2, with TRBD1 as a possible D gene (5 bases). The V end lost 0 bases, the J end lost 3 bases, and 14 bases lay between the germline ends. Germline V gene lookup returns CDR1 LGHNA and CDR2 YSLEER. The CDR3 is 16 amino acids. The CDR3 loop is CASSQDRTSGDYGYTF. The CDR3 region has the DNA TGCGCCAGCAGCCAAGATAGGACTTCGGGGGACTATGGCTACACCTTC.

The J gene is TRBJ2-2, the V gene TRBV29-1, with unresolved D. Germline loops: CDR1 SQVTM, CDR2 ANQGSEA. V was cut by 4 bases and J by 0 bases, with 6 bases left in between. This CDR3 is 13 amino acids long. CDR3 amino acids: CSVVEANTGELFF. The CDR3, as DNA: TGCAGCGTTGTTGAAGCGAACACCGGGGAGCTGTTTTTT.